These 2 T cell receptor beta chains were all obtained from the same sample, sequenced in a study of T cell responses to AZD1222 COVID-19 vaccine. Sequencing was performed with immunoSEQ multiplex PCR; in TCRdb, only in-frame clones are kept and a portion is missing. The table includes under 150,000 clones, nearly 95% detected once. This specimen consisted of peripheral blood, obtained on day 0 of AZD1222 vaccination. These receptors all stem from an adult in good health.

The chain couples TRBV7-8 to TRBJ1-1, with 7 bases that match TRBD1. V lost 2 bases to trimming and J lost 2 bases; unmatched junction nucleotides: 5. The germline CDR1 and CDR2 sequences are SGHVS and FQNEAQ. The length of the CDR3 is 15 residues. The CDR3 here is CASSLPRTGNTEAFF. DNA for the CDR3: TGTGCCAGCAGCTTACCCCGGACAGGTAACACTGAAGCTTTCTTT.

The chain recombines TRBV6-5 with TRBJ1-5; D is ambiguous. The V and J ends lost 8 bases and 2 bases respectively, with 13 bases between them. Germline CDR1 reads MNHEY; CDR2 reads SVGAGI. The CDR3 consists of 14 residues. CDR3 bases: TGTGCCAGCTGGTCAGGAGAGGGCAATCAGCCCCAGCATTTT. It yields the protein CASWSGEGNQPQHF.